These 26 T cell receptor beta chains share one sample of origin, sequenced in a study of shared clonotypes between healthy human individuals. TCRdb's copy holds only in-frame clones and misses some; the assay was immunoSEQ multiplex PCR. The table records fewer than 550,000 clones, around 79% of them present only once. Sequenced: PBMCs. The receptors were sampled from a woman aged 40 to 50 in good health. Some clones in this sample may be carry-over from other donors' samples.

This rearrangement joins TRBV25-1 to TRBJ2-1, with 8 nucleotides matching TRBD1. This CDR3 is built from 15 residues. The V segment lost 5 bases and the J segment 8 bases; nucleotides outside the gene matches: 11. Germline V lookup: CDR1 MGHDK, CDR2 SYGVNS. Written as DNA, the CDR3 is TGTGCCAGCAGTAGCCGGACAGGGACCGGCCATGAGCAGTTCTTC. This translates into CASSSRTGTGHEQFF.

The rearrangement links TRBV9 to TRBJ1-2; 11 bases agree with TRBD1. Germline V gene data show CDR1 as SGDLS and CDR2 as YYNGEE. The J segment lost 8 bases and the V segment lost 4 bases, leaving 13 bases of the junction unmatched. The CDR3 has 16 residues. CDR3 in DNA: TGTGCCAGCAGCACCCAATTAACCGGGACAGGGGGAGGCTACACCTTC. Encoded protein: CASSTQLTGTGGGYTF.

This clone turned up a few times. The CDR3 is CASSQGLAGGTGELFF. CDR3 sequence (DNA): TGTGCCAGCAGCCAAGGACTAGCGGGAGGAACCGGGGAGCTGTTTTTT. The chain employs TRBV7-3 and TRBJ2-2; 14 nucleotides align to TRBD2. The CDR3 is 16 residues long. Trimming at V came to 5 bases and at J to 5 bases, leaving 4 bases not matched to a gene. Germline values: CDR1 SGHTA, CDR2 FQGTGA.

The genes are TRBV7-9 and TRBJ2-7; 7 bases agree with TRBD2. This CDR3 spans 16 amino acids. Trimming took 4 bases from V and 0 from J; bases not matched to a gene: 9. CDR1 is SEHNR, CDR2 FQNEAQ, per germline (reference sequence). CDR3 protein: CASSSGAGKSSYEQYF. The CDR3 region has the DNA TGTGCCAGCAGCTCAGGAGCGGGAAAAAGCTCCTACGAGCAGTACTTC.

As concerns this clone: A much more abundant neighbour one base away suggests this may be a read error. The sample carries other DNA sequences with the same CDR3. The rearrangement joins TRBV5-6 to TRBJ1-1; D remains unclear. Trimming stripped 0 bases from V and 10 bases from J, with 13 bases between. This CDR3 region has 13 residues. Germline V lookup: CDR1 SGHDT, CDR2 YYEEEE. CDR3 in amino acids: CASSLGPGRVAFF. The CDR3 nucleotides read TGTGCCAGCAGCTTGGGGCCCGGACGTGTAGCTTTCTTT.

Here the CDR3 DNA reads TGTGCCAGCAGCAAAGGACTAGCGGGAATGGAGACCCAGTACTTC. Its protein product is CASSKGLAGMETQYF. The chain recombines TRBV7-7 with TRBJ2-5, with 12 bases matching TRBD2. The V segment lost 5 bases and the J segment 5 bases; nucleotides outside the gene matches: 6. Germline loops: CDR1 SSHAT, CDR2 FNYEAQ (reference sequence). CDR3 size: 15 residues.

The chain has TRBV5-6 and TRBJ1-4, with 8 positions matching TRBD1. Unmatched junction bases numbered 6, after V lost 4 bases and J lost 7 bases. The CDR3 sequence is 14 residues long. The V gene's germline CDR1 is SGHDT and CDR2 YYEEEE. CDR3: CASSQTGVGEKLFF. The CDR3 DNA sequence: TGTGCCAGCAGCCAGACAGGGGTTGGTGAAAAACTGTTTTTT.

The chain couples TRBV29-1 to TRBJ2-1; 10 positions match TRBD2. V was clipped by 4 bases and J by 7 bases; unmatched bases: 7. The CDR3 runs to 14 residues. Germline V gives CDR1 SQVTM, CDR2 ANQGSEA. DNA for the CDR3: TGCAGCGTTGTTCCTCTAGCGGGAGTGAATGAGCAGTTCTTC. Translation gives CSVVPLAGVNEQFF.

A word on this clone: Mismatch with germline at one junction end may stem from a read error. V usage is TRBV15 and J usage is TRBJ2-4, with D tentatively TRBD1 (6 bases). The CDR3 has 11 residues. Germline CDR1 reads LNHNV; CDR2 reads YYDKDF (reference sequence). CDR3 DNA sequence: TGTGCCACCAGCAGAGATTCAGGGGTGTCCTTC. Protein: CATSRDSGVSF.

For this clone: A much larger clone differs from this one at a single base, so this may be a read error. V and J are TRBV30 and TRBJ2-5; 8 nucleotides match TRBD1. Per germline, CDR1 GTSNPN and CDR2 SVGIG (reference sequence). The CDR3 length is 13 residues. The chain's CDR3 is CACNRGFGETQHF. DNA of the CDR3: TGTGCCTGTAACAGGGGGTTTGGAGAGACCCAGCACTTC. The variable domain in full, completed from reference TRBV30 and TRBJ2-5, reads SQTIHQWPATLVQPVGSPLSLECTVEGTSNPNLYWYRQAAGRGLQLLFYSVGIGQISSEVPQNLSASRPQDRQFILSSKKLLLSDSGFYLCACNRGFGETQHFGPGTRLLVL.

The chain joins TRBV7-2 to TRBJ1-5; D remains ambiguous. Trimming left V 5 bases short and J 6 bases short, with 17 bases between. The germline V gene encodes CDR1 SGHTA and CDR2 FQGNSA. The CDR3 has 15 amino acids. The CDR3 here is CASSPPDGLSQPQHF. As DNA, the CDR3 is TGTGCCAGCAGCCCCCCCGACGGGTTGAGTCAGCCCCAGCATTTT.

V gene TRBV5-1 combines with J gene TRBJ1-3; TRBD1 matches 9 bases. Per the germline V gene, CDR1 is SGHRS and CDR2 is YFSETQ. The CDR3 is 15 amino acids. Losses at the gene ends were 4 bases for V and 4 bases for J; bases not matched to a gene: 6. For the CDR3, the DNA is TGCGCCAGCAGCAAGGACAGGGGCGAAGGAAACACCATATATTTT. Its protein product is CASSKDRGEGNTIYF.

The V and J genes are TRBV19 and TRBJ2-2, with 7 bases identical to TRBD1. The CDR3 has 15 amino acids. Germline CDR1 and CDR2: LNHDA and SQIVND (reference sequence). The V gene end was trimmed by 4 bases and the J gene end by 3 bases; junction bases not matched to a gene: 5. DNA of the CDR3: TGTGCCAGTAGTAAAAGGGGGCGCGACACCGGGGAGCTGTTTTTT. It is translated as CASSKRGRDTGELFF.

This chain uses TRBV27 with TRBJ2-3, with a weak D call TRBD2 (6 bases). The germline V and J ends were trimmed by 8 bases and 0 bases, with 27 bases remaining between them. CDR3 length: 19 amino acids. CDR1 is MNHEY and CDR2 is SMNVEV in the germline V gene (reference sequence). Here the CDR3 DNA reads TGTGCCAGCCGACGGGGCTCTGAGCGGGCAAGGTCTAGCACAGATACGCAGTATTTT. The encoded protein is CASRRGSERARSSTDTQYF.

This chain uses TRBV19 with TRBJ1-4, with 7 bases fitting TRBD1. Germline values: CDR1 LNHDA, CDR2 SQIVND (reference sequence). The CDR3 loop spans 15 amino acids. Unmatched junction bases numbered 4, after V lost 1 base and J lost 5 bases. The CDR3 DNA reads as TGTGCCAGTAGTATAGGCGGACAGGAGAATGAAAAACTGTTTTTT. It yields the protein CASSIGGQENEKLFF.

Here the CDR3 DNA reads TGTGCCAGCAGCTTGGGGACAGGGCGTCACGAGCAGTACTTC. Residues: CASSLGTGRHEQYF. The J gene is TRBJ2-7, the V gene TRBV5-6; 8 nucleotides line up with TRBD1. Per germline, CDR1 SGHDT and CDR2 YYEEEE. This CDR3 has 14 amino acids. Unmatched junction bases numbered 4, after V lost 0 bases and J lost 5 bases.

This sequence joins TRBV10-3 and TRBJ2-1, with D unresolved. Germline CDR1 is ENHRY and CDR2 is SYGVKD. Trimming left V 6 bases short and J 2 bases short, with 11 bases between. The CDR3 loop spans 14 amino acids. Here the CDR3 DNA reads TGTGCCATCAGGGACGCCCTGACCTACAATGAGCAGTTCTTC. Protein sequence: CAIRDALTYNEQFF.

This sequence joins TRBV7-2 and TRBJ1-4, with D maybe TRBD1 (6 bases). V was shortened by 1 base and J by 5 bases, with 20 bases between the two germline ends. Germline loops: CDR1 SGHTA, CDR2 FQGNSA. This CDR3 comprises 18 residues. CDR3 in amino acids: CASSLDAGLGHSNEKLFF. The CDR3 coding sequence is TGTGCCAGCAGCTTAGACGCCGGGTTGGGACACTCAAATGAAAAACTGTTTTTT.

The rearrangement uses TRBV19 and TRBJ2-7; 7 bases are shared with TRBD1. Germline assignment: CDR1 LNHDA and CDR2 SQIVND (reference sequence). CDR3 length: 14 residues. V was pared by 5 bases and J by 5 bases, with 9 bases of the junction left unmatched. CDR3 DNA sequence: TGTGCCAGTAGTCTTCCCGGGACAGTGGACGAGCAGTACTTC. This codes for CASSLPGTVDEQYF.

CDR3 sequence: CSAQNAGKYEQYF. The CDR3 DNA is TGCAGCGCCCAGAATGCGGGCAAATACGAGCAGTACTTC. This chain connects TRBV29-1 to TRBJ2-7; tentative D call: TRBD2 (5 bases). CDR3 length: 13 amino acids. V lost 7 bases and J 4 bases, leaving 17 bases between the germline ends. The germline V gene encodes CDR1 SQVTM and CDR2 ANQGSEA.

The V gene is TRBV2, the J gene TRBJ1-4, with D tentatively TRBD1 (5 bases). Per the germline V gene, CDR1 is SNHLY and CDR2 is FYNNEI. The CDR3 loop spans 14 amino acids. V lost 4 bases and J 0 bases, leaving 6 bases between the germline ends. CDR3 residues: CASSATATNEKLFF. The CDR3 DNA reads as TGTGCCAGCAGTGCGACAGCAACTAATGAAAAACTGTTTTTT.

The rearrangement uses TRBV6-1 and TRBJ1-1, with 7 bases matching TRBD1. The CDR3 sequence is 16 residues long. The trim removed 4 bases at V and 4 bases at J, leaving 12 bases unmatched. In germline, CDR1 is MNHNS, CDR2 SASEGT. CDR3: CASSAPRQGLSTEAFF. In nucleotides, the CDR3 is TGTGCCAGCAGTGCCCCTAGACAGGGATTGAGCACTGAAGCTTTCTTT.

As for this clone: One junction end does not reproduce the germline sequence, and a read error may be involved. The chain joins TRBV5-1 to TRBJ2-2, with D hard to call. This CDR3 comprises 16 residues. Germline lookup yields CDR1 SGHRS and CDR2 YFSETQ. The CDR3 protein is CAGSLAQTTNTGELFF. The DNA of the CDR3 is TGCGCCGGCAGCTTGGCCCAGACCACGAACACCGGGGAGCTGTTTTTT.

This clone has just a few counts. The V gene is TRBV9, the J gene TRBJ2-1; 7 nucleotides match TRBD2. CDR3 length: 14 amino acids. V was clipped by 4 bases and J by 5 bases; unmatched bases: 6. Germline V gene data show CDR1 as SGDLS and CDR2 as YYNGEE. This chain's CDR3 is CASSPSGNHNEQFF. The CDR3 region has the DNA TGTGCCAGCAGCCCGAGCGGGAACCACAATGAGCAGTTCTTC. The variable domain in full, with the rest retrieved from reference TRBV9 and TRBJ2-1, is DSGVTQTPKHLITATGQRVTLRCSPRSGDLSVYWYQQSLDQGLQFLIQYYNGEERAKGNILERFSAQQFPDLHSELNLSSLELGDSALYFCASSPSGNHNEQFFGPGTRLTVL.

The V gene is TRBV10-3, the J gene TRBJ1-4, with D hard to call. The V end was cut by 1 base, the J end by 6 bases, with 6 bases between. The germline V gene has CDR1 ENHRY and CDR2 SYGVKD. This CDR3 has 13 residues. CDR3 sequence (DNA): TGTGCCATCAGTGAGTTACTTTATGAAAAACTGTTTTTT. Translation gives CAISELLYEKLFF.

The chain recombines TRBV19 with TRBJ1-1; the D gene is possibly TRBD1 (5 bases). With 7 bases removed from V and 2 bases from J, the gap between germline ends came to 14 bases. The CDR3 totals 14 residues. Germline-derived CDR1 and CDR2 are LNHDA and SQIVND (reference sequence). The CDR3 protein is CASTLRGGNTEAFF. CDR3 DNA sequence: TGTGCCAGTACCCTAAGGGGAGGAAACACTGAAGCTTTCTTT. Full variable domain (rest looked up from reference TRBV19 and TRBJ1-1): DGGITQSPKYLFRKEGQNVTLSCEQNLNHDAMYWYRQDPGQGLRLIYYSQIVNDFQKGDIAEGYSVSREKKESFPLTVTSAQKNPTAFYLCASTLRGGNTEAFFGQGTRLTVV.